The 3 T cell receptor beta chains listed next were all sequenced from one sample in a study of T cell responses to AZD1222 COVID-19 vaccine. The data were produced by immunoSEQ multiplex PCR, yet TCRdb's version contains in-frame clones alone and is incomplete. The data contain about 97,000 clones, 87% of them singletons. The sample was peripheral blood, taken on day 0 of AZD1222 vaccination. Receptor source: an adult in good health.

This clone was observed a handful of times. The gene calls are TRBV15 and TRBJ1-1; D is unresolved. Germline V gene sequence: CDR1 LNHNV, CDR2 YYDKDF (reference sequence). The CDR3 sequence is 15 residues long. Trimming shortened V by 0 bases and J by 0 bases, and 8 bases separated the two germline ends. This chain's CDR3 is CATSRDRGLNTEAFF. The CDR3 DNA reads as TGTGCCACCAGCAGAGATCGGGGATTGAACACTGAAGCTTTCTTT.

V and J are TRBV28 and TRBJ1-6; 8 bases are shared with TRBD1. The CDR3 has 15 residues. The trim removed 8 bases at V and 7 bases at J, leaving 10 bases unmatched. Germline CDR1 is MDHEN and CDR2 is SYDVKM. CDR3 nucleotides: TGTGCCAGCCTCGGGACAGGCTATGGCAATTCACCCCTCCACTTT. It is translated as CASLGTGYGNSPLHF.

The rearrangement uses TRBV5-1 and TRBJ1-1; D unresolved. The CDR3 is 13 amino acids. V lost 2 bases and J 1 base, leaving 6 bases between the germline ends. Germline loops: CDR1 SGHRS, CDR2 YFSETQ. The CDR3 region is CASSFQSNTEAFF. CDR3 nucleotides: TGCGCCAGCAGCTTTCAATCGAACACTGAAGCTTTCTTT.